These 15 T cell receptor beta chains came from one sample sequenced in a study of blood T cell repertoires in COVID-19. Only in-frame clones appear in the TCRdb table, and some are missing; sequencing was by immunoSEQ multiplex PCR. This table has approximately 320,000 clones, around 85% appearing once. The sequencing sample was made of peripheral blood. The receptor set was obtained from a human donor in a cohort sampled during active COVID-19.

Concerning this clone: Other DNA sequences from this sample encode an identical CDR3 as well. The chain joins TRBV5-1 to TRBJ1-1; D gene ambiguous. Germline CDR1 reads SGHRS; CDR2 reads YFSETQ. The germline V and J ends were trimmed by 3 bases and 0 bases, with 9 bases remaining between them. This CDR3 comprises 14 residues. CDR3 DNA: TGCGCCAGCAGCTCCGGTCACCTGAACACTGAAGCTTTCTTT. Translated: CASSSGHLNTEAFF.

The chain employs TRBV30 and TRBJ1-3, with D perhaps TRBD1 (6 bases). Trimming shortened V by 4 bases and J by 7 bases, and 17 bases separated the two germline ends. The length of the CDR3 is 14 residues. Germline CDR1 GTSNPN, CDR2 SVGIG (reference sequence). CDR3 loop: CAWKGTRGGNTIYF. The CDR3, as DNA: TGTGCCTGGAAGGGGACAAGGGGAGGGAACACCATATATTTT.

This clone was seen repeatedly, ten times or more. The same CDR3 also results from other DNA sequences found in this sample. The chain combines TRBV9 with TRBJ2-7, with 8 bases identical to TRBD1. CDR3 size: 14 residues. Germline V lookup: CDR1 SGDLS, CDR2 YYNGEE. V was pared by 2 bases and J by 5 bases, with 6 bases of the junction left unmatched. The CDR3 DNA is TGTGCCAGCAGCGTTGACAGGGGCCTCCACGAGCAGTACTTC. Protein product: CASSVDRGLHEQYF.

This chain connects TRBV7-9 to TRBJ1-6; 9 bases match TRBD1. J gave up 0 bases and V 4 bases, and 4 bases lay outside the gene matches. CDR3 size: 17 residues. Germline V CDR1 and CDR2: SEHNR, FQNEAQ (reference sequence). Here the CDR3 DNA reads TGTGCCAGCAGCTCGGACAGGGGTCGCTCCTATAATTCACCCCTCCACTTT. This gives the protein CASSSDRGRSYNSPLHF.

This clone was found once. The chain links TRBV25-1 to TRBJ1-2; TRBD1 is a possible D gene (5 bases). Germline lookup yields CDR1 MGHDK and CDR2 SYGVNS. The CDR3 has 14 amino acids. Trimming took off 6 bases at V and 1 base at J, with 12 bases between the two ends. CDR3 residues: CASRGGNFNYGYTF. The CDR3 DNA reads TGTGCCAGCAGGGGGGGTAATTTTAACTATGGCTACACCTTC.

The V call is TRBV7-3, the J call TRBJ2-3; TRBD2 agrees at 12 bases. This CDR3 is 15 amino acids long. The J segment lost 2 bases and the V segment lost 4 bases, leaving 1 base of the junction unmatched. CDR1 and CDR2 (germline): SGHTA, FQGTGA. DNA for the CDR3: TGTGCCAGCAGCTGGACTAGCGGGACCACAGATACGCAGTATTTT. Translated: CASSWTSGTTDTQYF.

The genes are TRBV5-6 and TRBJ1-5, with D hard to call. Trimming removed 4 bases from V and 5 bases from J, with 7 bases in between. The CDR3 has 12 amino acids. The germline V gene encodes CDR1 SGHDT and CDR2 YYEEEE. The CDR3 region has the DNA TGTGCCAGCAGCGCCGGGGATCAGCCCCAGCATTTT. Protein sequence: CASSAGDQPQHF. Filled out from reference TRBV5-6 and TRBJ1-5, the complete variable domain reads DAGVTQSPTHLIKTRGQQVTLRCSPKSGHDTVSWYQQALGQGPQFIFQYYEEEERQRGNFPDRFSGHQFPNYSSELNVNALLLGDSALYLCASSAGDQPQHFGDGTRLSIL.

The chain is built from TRBV2 and TRBJ2-7; 7 nucleotides align to TRBD2. Germline V gives CDR1 SNHLY, CDR2 FYNNEI. Trimming at V came to 7 bases and at J to 2 bases, leaving 2 bases not matched to a gene. The CDR3 extends over 12 amino acids. The CDR3: CASKTSPYEQYF. The CDR3 DNA is TGTGCCAGCAAGACTAGCCCCTACGAGCAGTACTTC. The full variable domain, with the rest looked up from reference TRBV2 and TRBJ2-7, is EPEVTQTPSHQVTQMGQEVILRCVPISNHLYFYWYRQILGQKVEFLVSFYNNEISEKSEIFDDQFSVERPDGSNFTLKIRSTKLEDSAMYFCASKTSPYEQYFGPGTRLTVT.

V gene TRBV5-8 combines with J gene TRBJ1-6, with D perhaps matching TRBD1 (5 bases). The CDR3 totals 17 residues. V lost 2 bases to trimming and J lost 9 bases, with 21 bases between them. In germline, CDR1 is SGHTS, CDR2 YDEGEE. CDR3 DNA: TGTGCCAGCAGCTTATATCTAGGGACTAGAAAAGGTTCACCCCTCCACTTT. This translates into CASSLYLGTRKGSPLHF. Full variable domain (missing parts from reference TRBV5-8 and TRBJ1-6): EAGVTQSPTHLIKTRGQQATLRCSPISGHTSVYWYQQALGLGLQFLLWYDEGEERNRGNFPPRFSGRQFPNYSSELNVNALELEDSALYLCASSLYLGTRKGSPLHFGNGTRLTVT.

This sequence joins TRBV5-8 and TRBJ1-3, with 8 bases identical to TRBD1. With 3 bases clipped from V and 3 bases from J, the junction kept 8 bases outside the gene matches. Per the germline V gene, CDR1 is SGHTS and CDR2 is YDEGEE. CDR3 length equals 16 residues. The chain's CDR3 is CASSYADRVNGNTIYF. CDR3 in DNA: TGTGCCAGCAGCTACGCGGACAGGGTAAATGGAAACACCATATATTTT.

The J gene is TRBJ2-1, the V gene TRBV27; TRBD1 matches at 7 bases. The CDR3 is 14 residues long. V lost 6 bases and J lost 5; bases outside the gene matches: 7. CDR1 and CDR2 from the germline V gene are MNHEY and SMNVEV (reference sequence). The CDR3 nucleotides are TGTGCCAGCAGCTGGACAGGACACGACAATGAGCAGTTCTTC. As protein: CASSWTGHDNEQFF.

V is TRBV5-5 and J is TRBJ1-1; 8 bases agree with TRBD1. There are 15 residues in the CDR3. Losses at the gene ends were 2 bases for V and 1 base for J; bases not matched to a gene: 4. CDR1 and CDR2 from the germline V gene are SGHKS and YYEKEE (reference sequence). The CDR3 region has the DNA TGTGCCAGCAGCTTATATCAGGGGGCGAACACTGAAGCTTTCTTT. Translation gives CASSLYQGANTEAFF.

The CDR3 protein is CASSLDFGTVSYNEQFF. As DNA, the CDR3 is TGTGCCAGCAGCTTAGACTTTGGGACAGTCTCCTACAATGAGCAGTTCTTC. The chain links TRBV7-2 to TRBJ2-1; 7 bases map to TRBD1. V was pared by 1 base and J by 0 bases, with 6 bases of the junction left unmatched. The CDR3 has 17 amino acids. Germline CDR1 is SGHTA and CDR2 is FQGNSA.

The chain joins TRBV30 to TRBJ1-1, with no clear D. Germline CDR1 reads GTSNPN; CDR2 reads SVGIG (reference sequence). Trimming took 3 bases from V and 1 from J, leaving 3 bases between them. This CDR3 is built from 11 residues. The CDR3 bases are TGTGCCTGGAGGAGGAACACTGAAGCTTTCTTT. Its translation: CAWRRNTEAFF.

This chain uses TRBV27 with TRBJ2-7; TRBD1 matches at 7 bases. Per germline, CDR1 MNHEY and CDR2 SMNVEV (reference sequence). The CDR3 spans 14 residues. The trim removed 2 bases at V and 5 bases at J, leaving 6 bases unmatched. The CDR3 sequence: CASSLEQGLNEQYF. The CDR3 bases are TGTGCCAGCAGTTTAGAACAGGGGTTGAACGAGCAGTACTTC.